These 15 T cell receptor beta chains were all obtained from the same sample, sequenced in a study of blood T cell repertoires in COVID-19. The data were produced by immunoSEQ multiplex PCR, yet TCRdb's version contains in-frame clones alone and is incomplete. The data contain 250,000 to 300,000 clones, around nine tenths of them singletons. The source material was peripheral blood. These receptors all come from a young woman with COVID-19, enrolled during active disease.

The J gene is TRBJ2-1, the V gene TRBV10-1, with D perhaps TRBD2 (5 bases). The V end was cut by 5 bases, the J end by 3 bases, with 11 bases between. The CDR3 runs 14 residues. Germline CDR1 is WNHNN and CDR2 is SYGVQD (reference sequence). CDR3 sequence: CASSKGGNYNEQFF. CDR3 DNA: TGCGCCAGCAGTAAAGGAGGTAACTACAATGAGCAGTTCTTC.

CDR3 in DNA: TGTGCCAGCAGCTACTGGGGGGACCAGCCCCAGCATTTT. Translated: CASSYWGDQPQHF. The chain joins TRBV7-2 to TRBJ1-5; D perhaps matches TRBD1 (5 bases). Germline CDR1 SGHTA, CDR2 FQGNSA. Trimming took 4 bases from V and 7 from J, leaving 11 bases between them. CDR3 length equals 13 residues. The whole variable domain, filled in from reference TRBV7-2 and TRBJ1-5, reads GAGVSQSPSNKVTEKGKDVELRCDPISGHTALYWYRQSLGQGLEFLIYFQGNSAPDKSGLPSDRFSAERTGGSVSTLTIQRTQQEDSAVYLCASSYWGDQPQHFGDGTRLSIL.

The chain recombines TRBV7-9 with TRBJ1-3; possibly TRBD1 for D (5 bases). Trimming cost V 4 bases and J 11 bases, with 6 bases left between them. The CDR3 length is 10 residues. CDR1 is SEHNR and CDR2 is FQNEAQ in the germline V gene (reference sequence). CDR3 residues: CASSSGSIYF. Here the CDR3 DNA reads TGTGCCAGCAGCTCAGGGTCCATATATTTT. The full variable domain, in which reference TRBV7-9 and TRBJ1-3 provide the parts outside the CDR3, is DTGVSQNPRHKITKRGQNVTFRCDPISEHNRLYWYRQTLGQGPEFLTYFQNEAQLEKSRLLSDRFSAERPKGSFSTLEIQRTEQGDSAMYLCASSSGSIYFGEGSWLTVV.

The chain uses TRBV27 and TRBJ2-1, with 8 bases lining up with TRBD2. V dropped 5 bases and J dropped 2; count of bases not matched to a gene: 5. The CDR3 runs 15 residues. Per the germline V gene, CDR1 is MNHEY and CDR2 is SMNVEV (reference sequence). CDR3 DNA sequence: TGTGCCAGCAGTGGGGGGACTAGGGCCTACAATGAGCAGTTCTTC. Translation gives CASSGGTRAYNEQFF.

The CDR3 sequence is CASSEGQRDIQYF. The CDR3 DNA reads as TGTGCCAGCAGCGAGGGACAGAGGGACATTCAGTACTTC. The V call is TRBV5-4, the J call TRBJ2-4; 7 bases are shared with TRBD1. CDR1 is SGHNT and CDR2 is YYREEE in the germline V gene (reference sequence). The CDR3 totals 13 residues. The trim removed 4 bases at V and 8 bases at J, leaving 6 bases unmatched.

V and J are TRBV5-1 and TRBJ1-1; D unclear. This CDR3 comprises 15 residues. V lost 1 base to trimming and J lost 2 bases, with 12 bases between them. From germline, CDR1 is SGHRS and CDR2 YFSETQ. This CDR3 reads CASSLIPTLNTEAFF. For the CDR3, the DNA is TGCGCCAGCAGCTTGATCCCCACTTTAAACACTGAAGCTTTCTTT.

J is TRBJ2-3 and V is TRBV4-2; D unclear. The germline V gene encodes CDR1 LGHNA and CDR2 YNFKEQ. V gave up 2 bases and J gave up 2 bases, with 8 bases separating them. This CDR3 spans 14 amino acids. The CDR3 sequence is CASSQRRSTDTQYF. Here the CDR3 DNA reads TGTGCCAGCAGCCAACGGCGGTCCACAGATACGCAGTATTTT.

The V gene is TRBV30, the J gene TRBJ1-2; 7 bases line up with TRBD1. The CDR3 is made up of 15 amino acids. Germline assignment: CDR1 GTSNPN and CDR2 SVGIG (reference sequence). Trimming removed 4 bases from V and 5 bases from J; junction bases left unmatched: 13. The CDR3 region has the DNA TGTGCCTGGACCCCTCCAGGGGGGATAACTTATGGCTACACCTTC. The encoded protein is CAWTPPGGITYGYTF.

This chain joins TRBV7-2 and TRBJ1-2; TRBD1 matches 7 bases. The V and J ends lost 5 bases and 8 bases, in that order; junction bases with no gene match: 11. This CDR3 contains 14 residues. Per the germline V gene, CDR1 is SGHTA and CDR2 is FQGNSA. In DNA, the CDR3 is TGTGCCAGCAGCATTACCAGGGACAGTCGGGGCTACACCTTC. Protein product: CASSITRDSRGYTF.

This clone was detected only once. The chain has TRBV5-8 and TRBJ2-3; 7 nucleotides line up with TRBD1. There are 15 residues in the CDR3. The germline V gene encodes CDR1 SGHTS and CDR2 YDEGEE. V was clipped by 5 bases and J by 0 bases; unmatched bases: 6. Here the CDR3 DNA reads TGTGCCAGCAGAGTCCCGGGACAGAGCACAGATACGCAGTATTTT. Translated, it gives CASRVPGQSTDTQYF.

This chain links TRBV18 with TRBJ1-6; D not certain. CDR1 and CDR2 (germline): KGHSH, LQKENI. The CDR3 runs to 16 residues. V was clipped by 2 bases and J by 0 bases, with 8 bases between them. CDR3 protein: CASSPARSSYNSPLHF. The CDR3 region has the DNA TGTGCCAGCTCACCAGCTAGGAGCTCCTATAATTCACCCCTCCACTTT.

This chain joins TRBV7-9 and TRBJ2-7; TRBD1 is a possible D gene (6 bases). V lost 4 bases, J lost 5 bases, and 9 bases lay in between. CDR1 and CDR2 from the germline V gene are SEHNR and FQNEAQ (reference sequence). The CDR3 loop spans 12 amino acids. The CDR3 DNA reads as TGTGCCAGCAGCTCCGGACAGAACGAGCAGTACTTC. Protein sequence: CASSSGQNEQYF.

The chain carries TRBV24-1 and TRBJ2-2; 8 bases align to TRBD1. The CDR3 extends over 14 amino acids. V lost 5 bases, J lost 6 bases, and 4 bases stayed unmatched. Germline CDR1 is KGHDR and CDR2 is SFDVKD. The CDR3 bases are TGTGCCACCAGTGCCAGACAGGGGTCCGGGGAGCTGTTTTTT. This sequence encodes CATSARQGSGELFF.

The genes are TRBV11-1 and TRBJ2-2, with D maybe TRBD2 (6 bases). The V gene lost 4 bases and the J gene lost 6 bases, with 18 bases spanning the gap. Germline values: CDR1 SGHAT, CDR2 FQDESV (reference sequence). The CDR3 contains 16 residues. CDR3 sequence reads: CASSSRRAGIAGELFF. The DNA for the CDR3 is TGTGCCAGCAGCTCCCGGAGGGCCGGCATCGCCGGGGAGCTGTTTTTT.

The V call is TRBV9, the J call TRBJ1-6, with 9 bases aligning to TRBD1. This CDR3 has 14 amino acids. CDR1 SGDLS and CDR2 YYNGEE come from the germline V gene. J gave up 10 bases and V 4 bases, and 6 bases lay outside the gene matches. CDR3 bases: TGTGCCAGCAGCCTCGGACAGGGGAACTCACCCCTCCACTTT. Translating gives CASSLGQGNSPLHF.